This T cell receptor beta chain was recorded in a study of T-cell reconstitution after alpha-beta-depleted transplantation in children. Notes on the study in general: High day-60 TCRbeta diversity in some patients came from surviving recipient T cells and thymic progenitors.

In this sample, this clonotype is medium-sized (0.01 to 0.1%). Its antigen is not known. Preparing the TCRbeta library involved the use of unique molecular identifiers. One entry per CDR3 protein results from TCRdb running MiXCR on the PCR reads. The table includes approximately 7,000 distinct CDR3 sequences, 16% detected once. V was pared by 0 bases and J by 2 bases, with 10 bases between. The CDR3 is 15 residues long. Per germline, CDR1 SGHTA and CDR2 FQGTGA. The sequencing here drew on PBMCs, taken before TCRalphabeta/CD19-depleted stem cell transplant. The chain recombines TRBV7-3 with TRBJ2-5; possibly TRBD1 for D (6 bases). The sequence was obtained from a boy younger than 10 with acute lymphoblastic leukemia, due to receive a stem cell transplant. This chain's CDR3 is CASSLTYRDQETQYF. The CDR3 bases are TGTGCCAGCAGCTTAACGTACAGGGATCAAGAGACCCAGTACTTC.